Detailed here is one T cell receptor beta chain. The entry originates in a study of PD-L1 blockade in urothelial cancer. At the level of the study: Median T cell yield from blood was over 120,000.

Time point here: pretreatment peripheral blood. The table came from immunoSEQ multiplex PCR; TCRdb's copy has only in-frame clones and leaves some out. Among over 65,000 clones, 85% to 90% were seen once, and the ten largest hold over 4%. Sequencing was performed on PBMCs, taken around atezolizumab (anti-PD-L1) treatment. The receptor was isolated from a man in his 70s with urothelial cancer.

In DNA form, the CDR3 reads TGCGCCAGCAGCTTGAATCATGCAGATACGCAGTATTTT. It specifies CASSLNHADTQYF. The chain carries TRBV5-1 and TRBJ2-3; no definite D call. V gave up 1 base and J gave up 4 bases, with 7 bases separating them. Germline V gene sequence: CDR1 SGHRS, CDR2 YFSETQ. The length of the CDR3 is 13 residues.